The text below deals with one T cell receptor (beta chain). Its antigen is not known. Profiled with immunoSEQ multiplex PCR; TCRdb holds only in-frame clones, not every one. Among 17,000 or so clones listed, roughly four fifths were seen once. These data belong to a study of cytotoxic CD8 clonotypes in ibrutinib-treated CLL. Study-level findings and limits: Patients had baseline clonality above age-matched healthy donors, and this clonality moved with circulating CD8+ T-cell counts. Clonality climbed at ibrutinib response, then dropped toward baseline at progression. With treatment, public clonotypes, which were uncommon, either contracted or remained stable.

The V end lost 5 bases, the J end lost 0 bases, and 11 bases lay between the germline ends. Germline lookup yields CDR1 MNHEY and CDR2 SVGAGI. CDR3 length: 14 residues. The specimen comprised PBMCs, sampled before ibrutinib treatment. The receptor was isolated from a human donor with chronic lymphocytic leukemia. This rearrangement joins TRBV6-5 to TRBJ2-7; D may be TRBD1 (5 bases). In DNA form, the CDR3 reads TGTGCCAGCAGTCTAACAGGTAGCTCCTACGAGCAGTACTTC. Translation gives CASSLTGSSYEQYF.